This T cell receptor beta chain derives from a study of Graves' ophthalmopathy and Graves' hyperthyroidism. Turning to the study itself: The collection of peripheral blood took place at initial diagnosis, before any treatment. Study-wide points: Sensitivity reached roughly 71% and specificity about 78% when the model predicted ophthalmopathy progression.

RNA served as the template for amplifying TCR beta CDR3 regions. First-round RT-PCR relied on HTBI primers, and a second-round multiplex PCR came next. Using its own MiXCR run on the multiplex PCR reads, TCRdb lists one record per CDR3 protein. The sample includes about 400,000 distinct CDR3 sequences, approximately 20% of them seen just once. Other autoimmune diseases, uncontrolled infections, pregnancy and lactation each led to patient exclusion. Patients were diagnosed from clinical symptoms, serum thyroxine, TRAb, thyroid ultrasound and orbital computed tomography. This clonotype was seen ten or more times. Its antigen is not identified. Trimming pared 6 bases from V and 0 bases from J, leaving 15 bases between. The CDR3 spans 17 residues.

The receptor was derived from a woman younger than 35 with Graves' ophthalmopathy. The V call is TRBV12-3 or TRBV12-4, the J call TRBJ2-6; D not resolved. The sequencing sample was made of peripheral blood. The CDR3 here is CASSPRGRRSGANVLTF. The DNA for the CDR3 is TGTGCCAGCAGCCCCCGAGGACGGCGCTCTGGGGCCAACGTCCTGACTTTC.